This TCR beta chain was identified in a study of blood T cells in healthy people across ages. This clonotype appeared a few times. Antigen specificity is unknown. A second PCR, run for about 7 to 11 cycles, used a sample-barcoded 5' primer plus a J-beta primer mix. One entry per CDR3 protein results from TCRdb running MiXCR on the 5' RACE reads. The sample has roughly 1,100,000 distinct CDR3 sequences, around 25% seen once. Looked up from germline, CDR1 is MNHEY and CDR2 is SVGEGT. The CDR3 length is 15 residues. General study findings and limits: Both naive CD4+ cell counts and diversity were greater in long-lived donors than in aged donors. The authors considered diversity estimates from one million T cells to be underestimates. What prevented conclusive comparison of naive and antigen-experienced cells was that PBMCs were unsorted.

This sample was shared with a second study, whose subject was T cells of mothers and their children.

This clonotype originated in a girl between 2 and 10 years old in good health. The chain uses TRBV6-2 or TRBV6-3 and TRBJ2-1; 7 positions agree with TRBD2. The DNA end is a closer match to TRBJ2-7, so the J assignment may be wrong. Sequenced sample: blood. CDR3 coding DNA: TGTGCCAGCAGCCCCCCGGGACTATACTTTTCCGAGCAGTACTTC. Its protein product is CASSPPGLYFSEQYF.